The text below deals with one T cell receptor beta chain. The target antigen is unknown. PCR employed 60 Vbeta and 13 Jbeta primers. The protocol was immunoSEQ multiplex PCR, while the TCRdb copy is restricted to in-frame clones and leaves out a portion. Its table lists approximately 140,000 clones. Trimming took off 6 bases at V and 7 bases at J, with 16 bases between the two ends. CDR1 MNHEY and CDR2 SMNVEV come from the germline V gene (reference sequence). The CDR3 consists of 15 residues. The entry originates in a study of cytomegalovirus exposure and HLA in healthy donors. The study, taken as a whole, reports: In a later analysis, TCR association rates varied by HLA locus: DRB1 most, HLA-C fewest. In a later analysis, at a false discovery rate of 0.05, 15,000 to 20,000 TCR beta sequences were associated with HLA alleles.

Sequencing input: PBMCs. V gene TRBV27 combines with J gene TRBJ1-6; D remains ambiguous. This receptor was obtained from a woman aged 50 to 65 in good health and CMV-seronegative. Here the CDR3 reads CASSPAASPNSPLHF. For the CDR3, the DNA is TGTGCCAGCAGCCCCGCGGCCTCCCCAAATTCACCCCTCCACTTT.